These 8 T cell receptor beta chains share one sample of origin, sequenced in a study of shared clonotypes between healthy human individuals. Sequenced by immunoSEQ multiplex PCR; TCRdb stores in-frame clones only, minus some. The sample gives roughly 850,000 clones, 95% to 97% of which show up once; under 0.3% is in the top ten. The naive CD8 subset, CD45RO-negative cells positively selected for CCR7, excluded terminally differentiated effector memory CD45RA+ cells. The material sequenced was naive CD8+ T cells sorted from blood. Source of these receptors: a man younger than 45 in good health.

This clone has just one count. The chain combines TRBV2 with TRBJ2-7; TRBD1 or TRBD2 may be the D gene (5 bases each). CDR3 length: 13 amino acids. CDR1 and CDR2 from the germline V gene are SNHLY and FYNNEI. V was trimmed by 6 bases and J by 6 bases, leaving 15 bases between them. The CDR3 here is CASRTAARVEQYF. CDR3 DNA: TGTGCCAGCAGGACAGCCGCGCGGGTCGAGCAGTACTTC.

J is TRBJ2-7 and V is TRBV27, with D possibly being TRBD1 (5 bases). V lost 7 bases, J lost 0 bases, and 19 bases lay in between. Germline V CDR1 and CDR2: MNHEY, SMNVEV (reference sequence). This CDR3 is 16 amino acids long. This CDR3 reads CASNTLPGQGSYEQYF. Here the CDR3 DNA reads TGTGCCAGCAACACCCTACCAGGGCAGGGCTCCTACGAGCAGTACTTC.

In its sample, this clone was seen once. V gene TRBV11-2 combines with J gene TRBJ2-7, with 9 bases lining up with TRBD2. The CDR3 runs 14 residues. With V trimmed by 8 bases and J by 3 bases, 8 bases remained unmatched. The V gene's germline CDR1 is SGHAT and CDR2 FQNNGV. This CDR3 reads CASALFSGSYEQYF. The CDR3 nucleotides read TGTGCCAGCGCCCTTTTTAGCGGGAGCTACGAGCAGTACTTC.

This chain connects TRBV7-6 to TRBJ1-5; 8 bases align to TRBD1. In germline, CDR1 is SGHVS, CDR2 FNYEAQ. CDR3 length: 13 residues. With V trimmed by 5 bases and J by 8 bases, 5 bases remained unmatched. As DNA, the CDR3 is TGTGCCAGCAGCCCGGTGACAGGGGAGCCCCAGCATTTT. Its protein is CASSPVTGEPQHF.

The chain couples TRBV19 to TRBJ2-7; D unclear. The CDR3 has 13 residues. CDR1 is LNHDA, CDR2 SQIVND, per germline (reference sequence). Trimming left V 6 bases short and J 2 bases short, with 11 bases between. CDR3 loop: CASSQRTTYEQYF. The CDR3 DNA sequence: TGTGCCAGTAGCCAGCGAACCACCTACGAGCAGTACTTC.

The V and J genes are TRBV2 and TRBJ1-4; 7 bases fit TRBD1. Germline V gene data show CDR1 as SNHLY and CDR2 as FYNNEI. This CDR3 contains 11 residues. CDR3 loop: CGTGLDEKLFF. CDR3 nucleotide sequence: TGTGGGACAGGCTTAGATGAAAAACTGTTTTTT.

This CDR3 reads CASRWGGSGANVLTF. CDR3 in DNA: TGTGCCAGCCGGTGGGGTGGCTCTGGGGCCAACGTCCTGACTTTC. The rearrangement joins TRBV7-9 to TRBJ2-6; no clear D gene. Germline V gene lookup returns CDR1 SEHNR and CDR2 FQNEAQ (reference sequence). Trimming took 8 bases from V and 0 from J, leaving 11 bases between them. The CDR3 spans 15 residues. The variable domain in full, completed from reference TRBV7-9 and TRBJ2-6, reads DTGVSQNPRHKITKRGQNVTFRCDPISEHNRLYWYRQTLGQGPEFLTYFQNEAQLEKSRLLSDRFSAERPKGSFSTLEIQRTEQGDSAMYLCASRWGGSGANVLTFGAGSRLTVL.

The chain has TRBV10-3 and TRBJ2-3; TRBD2 matches at 10 bases. Germline CDR1 and CDR2: ENHRY and SYGVKD. Trimming at V came to 3 bases and at J to 6 bases, leaving 12 bases not matched to a gene. There are 17 residues in the CDR3. The CDR3 region is CAISEGLAGDRGDTQYF. CDR3 sequence (DNA): TGTGCCATCAGTGAAGGGCTAGCGGGAGACCGCGGGGATACGCAGTATTTT.